The rows below give T cell receptor beta chains drawn from one sample of a study of early stage breast cancer tumors. Profiling relied on immunoSEQ multiplex PCR, and the TCRdb table lists in-frame clones only, not all of them. The table records 55,000 to 70,000 clones, 75% to 90% of them present only once. Sequenced material: blood. All receptors come from a person aged 40 to 49 with breast cancer. CDR3s include the opening cysteine and the closing phenylalanine or tryptophan. The order of the fields is clone size, V gene, J gene, CDR3 length, D gene, CDR3 protein, CDR3 DNA. The D gene is left open where the match is weak. Not all rows give a size; the values are once, few, many and, for expanded clones, a class.

NA	TRBV20-1	TRBJ2-2	11	NA	CSASASGELFF	TGCAGTGCTAGCGCTTCCGGGGAGCTGTTTTTT
NA	TRBV18	TRBJ2-5	13	NA	CASSPEVPETQYF	TGTGCCAGCTCACCAGAGGTTCCTGAGACCCAGTACTTC
NA	TRBV11-2	TRBJ2-1	11	NA	CASSLVSEQFF	TGTGCCAGCAGCTTAGTGAGCGAGCAGTTCTTC
NA	TRBV6-5	TRBJ1-1	14	NA	CASSKKQQNTEAFF	TGTGCCAGCAGTAAAAAACAGCAAAACACTGAAGCTTTCTTT
NA	TRBV7-2	TRBJ1-5	13	NA	CASSVNGDQPQHF	TGTGCCAGCAGCGTAAACGGGGATCAGCCCCAGCATTTT
NA	TRBV6-6	TRBJ1-2	13	TRBD1	CASSYLGQGTYTF	TGTGCCAGCAGTTACTTGGGACAGGGAACCTACACCTTC
NA	TRBV2	TRBJ2-1	12	NA	CASSDSRVKKFF	TGTGCCAGCAGTGACTCGCGGGTAAAGAAGTTCTTC
NA	TRBV28	TRBJ1-1	13	NA	CASSYKGPTEAFF	TGTGCCAGCAGTTACAAGGGACCCACTGAAGCTTTCTTT
NA	TRBV19	TRBJ1-5	13	NA	CASSNTLNQPQHF	TGTGCCAGTAGTAATACACTCAATCAGCCCCAGCATTTT
NA	TRBV15	TRBJ1-5	15	NA	CATSLRTASNQPQHF	TGTGCCACCAGCCTAAGGACAGCTAGCAATCAGCCCCAGCATTTT
few	TRBV7-3	TRBJ2-1	16	NA	CASSLDRREVSNEQFF	TGTGCCAGCAGCTTAGATAGAAGGGAGGTTTCCAATGAGCAGTTCTTC
NA	TRBV4-2	TRBJ1-1	14	TRBD1	CASSQESRGTEAFF	TGTGCCAGCAGCCAAGAGAGCAGGGGGACTGAAGCTTTCTTT